The following is a TCR beta chain sequence with its context. What antigen it recognizes has not been identified. A read error may explain this, as a much larger clone is one base away. Moderately to severely active disease, a Clinical Activity Score of at least 3, a NOSPECS grade of at least 4, and a duration under 3 months were present in ophthalmopathy patients. Patients with uncontrolled infections, other autoimmune diseases, pregnancy or lactation were excluded. Diagnoses relied on clinical symptoms, serum thyroxine and TRAb, thyroid ultrasound and orbital computed tomography. PBMCs were separated from roughly 10 ml of fresh peripheral blood using Ficoll-Paque density gradient centrifugation. Total RNA was extracted with Trizol reagent, and quality was checked on an Agilent 2100 Bioanalyzer. This sample was included in a study of T cells in Graves' hyperthyroidism and ophthalmopathy (dated by TCRdb to about 2019). In the study overall: Peripheral blood was sampled at the time of initial diagnosis, prior to any treatment. According to the paper, TCR Vbeta CDR3 sequencing was carried out on 135 peripheral blood samples, which came from under 50 ophthalmopathy, 75 to 80 hyperthyroidism and roughly 17 progressor patients. The 75 to 100 discovery patients were randomly divided into training and test sets at a 7:3 ratio. To identify distinguishing TCR V-J signatures, a discovery cohort of around 98 patients was used, comprising roughly 45 with Graves' ophthalmopathy and around 57 with stable Graves' hyperthyroidism. Once sampling was done, hyperthyroidism patients were given methimazole at a starting dose of 30 mg daily, whereas ophthalmopathy patients were given high-dose intravenous methylprednisolone. Thyroid tissue and blood T-cell repertoires from about 6 Graves' hyperthyroidism patients were also compared in the study. Prospective prediction of ophthalmopathy was tested in an independent validation cohort of 18 hyperthyroidism patients and around 16 patients who later progressed to ophthalmopathy.

On the study overall, not on this receptor specifically: Sample size was not statistically predetermined, and blinding of investigators to group allocation was not performed. Most expanded thyroid clonotypes (frequency above 0.001) were also detected in blood, a finding suggesting that blood repertoires may reflect thyroid immune responses. During validation, the model predicted progression to ophthalmopathy a median of around 7 months ahead of onset, with more than 60% sensitivity and roughly 75% specificity. A model built on a 13 V-J signature distinguished ophthalmopathy from stable hyperthyroidism, reaching over 85% sensitivity and 81% to 83% specificity in cross-validation and 80%/75% in testing.

The TCR beta CDR3 regions were amplified from RNA transcripts. The TCR CDR3 was subjected to a first round of RT-PCR using the HTBI primer set and the Qiagen OneStep RT-PCR kit. Libraries were constructed in a second round of multiplex PCR, after which size selection and purification were performed. The libraries were sequenced on an Illumina HiSeq2000 using paired-end 100 bp reads. The authors processed their data as follows. SOAPnuke was used to process the raw data, with reads discarded if the reads contained adapters or uncalled bases, had a mean Phred below 15, or lacked an exact constant-primer or identifier match. COPE v1.2.5 was used to merge high-quality paired reads, and clonotypes were defined as unique nucleotide sequences. MiTCR v1.1 was used to align clonotypes to the IMGT TRBV, TRBD and TRBJ reference segments. The analysis included only V-J combinations with a frequency above 0.0001, which together covered 99% to 99.2% of the repertoires. The TCS score was defined as F50 (clonal expansion) divided by E x V (chaos), with BLOSUM62-based TCRdist calculated between CDR3 peptides within each V-J. Welch's t-statistics and random forest reduced 514 V-J features to 10 to 15, which were used in a naive Bayes classifier (R e1071). Through fastp at Q25 and MiXCR, TCRdb rebuilt clones from the public reads, retaining in-frame beta chains. Each entry is one CDR3 protein sequence, shown with its most common DNA and genes. These V and J calls rely on TCRdb rather than the paper's analysis. A total of more than 300,000 distinct CDR3 sequences appear in this sample, approximately 17% of them only once. Over 35% of the sample is held by the ten biggest clonotypes.

The sequenced material came from blood. This TCR came from a man younger than 35 with Graves' ophthalmopathy.

The sequence in DNA is TGTGCCAGCAGCGCGTTACAGGGGGGTCACGAAAAACTGTTTTTT. Its protein product is CASSALQGGHEKLFF. Recombination joined TRBV9 with TRBJ1-4; the central 8 bases match TRBD1. The CDR3 starts with the cysteine, ends with the phenylalanine, and has 15 residues. The retained sequence is limited to the CDR3, 45 bases, with the frame set at the first base. The germline V gene provides CDR1 SGDLS and CDR2 YYNGEE. V has 3 bases trimmed and J has 8 bases trimmed; junction bases matching no gene number 9. Full variable domain (CDR3 extended with the reference TRBV9 and TRBJ1-4 proteins): DSGVTQTPKHLITATGQRVTLRCSPRSGDLSVYWYQQSLDQGLQFLIQYYNGEERAKGNILERFSAQQFPDLHSELNLSSLELGDSALYFCASSALQGGHEKLFFGSGTQLSVL.